Listed below are T cell receptor beta chains from one sample, sequenced in a study of post-analysis software for immune sequencing data. TCRdb independently ran MiXCR on the PCR reads; one entry per CDR3 protein. The table has about 770,000 distinct CDR3 sequences, under 60% seen once; the top ten hold roughly 4.4%. Sequenced sample: blood. The receptor set was obtained from a girl between 5 and 17 years old with multiple sclerosis. Both conserved end residues are part of each CDR3. The D gene is left open where the match is weak. Rows may omit the clone size; those that give it use once, few, many or a size class.

CASSFEVGAGRTPPLSYEQYF,TGTGCCAGCAGTTTTGAGGTCGGGGCGGGGCGAACACCGCCCCTCTCCTACGAGCAGTACTTC,.,TRBV12-3/TRBV12-4,few,TRBJ2-7
CASSYSFGGKAETQYF,TGTGCCAGCAGTTACTCGTTCGGGGGAAAAGCGGAGACCCAGTACTTC,.,TRBV6-2/TRBV6-3,.,TRBJ2-5
CASSQWGDTQYF,TGTGCCAGCAGTCAATGGGGAGATACGCAGTATTTT,.,TRBV4-2,.,TRBJ2-3
CASSQGTGGLYEQYF,TGTGCCAGCAGCCAAGGGACAGGGGGTCTCTACGAGCAGTACTTC,TRBD1,TRBV14,.,TRBJ2-7
CSADLGTNTDTQYF,TGCAGTGCTGACCTCGGGACTAACACAGATACGCAGTATTTT,TRBD2,TRBV20-1,.,TRBJ2-3
CASSPGVAKNIQYF,TGTGCCAGCAGTCCCGGGGTAGCCAAAAACATTCAGTACTTC,.,TRBV28,.,TRBJ2-4
CAGSQVAEGEQYF,TGTGCCGGCAGCCAAGTGGCCGAGGGGGAGCAGTACTTC,.,TRBV4-2,.,TRBJ2-7
CASSPSGTVYGYTF,TGTGCCAGCAGCCCGAGCGGGACAGTCTATGGCTACACCTTC,TRBD1,TRBV28,few,TRBJ1-2
CASSQDGGGGLAGETQYF,TGCGCCAGCAGCCAAGATGGCGGGGGGGGCCTAGCTGGAGAGACCCAGTACTTC,TRBD2,TRBV4-1,.,TRBJ2-5
CASSAPGPLYGYTF,TGTGCCAGCAGTGCGCCGGGTCCCCTTTATGGCTACACCTTC,.,TRBV12-3/TRBV12-4,.,TRBJ1-2
CASSPGQGISYEQYF,TGTGCCAGCAGTCCGGGACAGGGGATTTCCTACGAGCAGTACTTC,TRBD1,TRBV28,few,TRBJ2-7
CATSSSAGEEQFF,TGTGCCACCAGCAGCTCAGCGGGAGAGGAGCAGTTCTTC,TRBD2,TRBV15,many,TRBJ2-1
CASSPNGMVYGYTF,TGTGCCAGCAGTCCAAATGGGATGGTCTATGGCTACACCTTC,.,TRBV12-3/TRBV12-4,.,TRBJ1-2
CATSSSGSTSYNEQFF,TGTGCCACCAGCAGCTCAGGGAGCACCTCCTACAATGAGCAGTTCTTC,.,TRBV15,.,TRBJ2-1
CASSRLAREQYF,TGTGCCAGCAGCCGACTAGCGCGGGAGCAGTACTTC,TRBD2,TRBV12-3/TRBV12-4,.,TRBJ2-4
CASSYGSGSEKLFF,TGTGCCAGCAGTTACGGGTCGGGTAGTGAAAAACTGTTTTTT,.,TRBV6-5,.,TRBJ1-4
CASSVTTYNEQFF,TGTGCCAGCAGCGTGACTACTTACAATGAGCAGTTCTTC,.,TRBV7-3,.,TRBJ2-1
CASSPPAGIHGELFF,TGTGCCAGCAGTCCTCCGGCAGGGATTCACGGGGAGCTGTTTTTT,.,TRBV28,.,TRBJ2-2
CASSLEAGGNYGYTF,TGTGCCAGCAGCTTAGAAGCAGGGGGCAACTATGGCTACACCTTC,TRBD1,TRBV7-6,.,TRBJ1-2
CASSVGLAVASDTQYF,TGTGCCAGCAGCGTTGGACTAGCGGTGGCATCAGATACGCAGTATTTT,TRBD2,TRBV9,.,TRBJ2-3
CASSQPNLQGWYEQFF,TGTGCCAGCAGTCAACCAAATTTACAGGGGTGGTATGAGCAGTTCTTC,TRBD1,TRBV7-9,.,TRBJ2-1
CATSDSGQGWADTQYF,TGTGCCACCAGTGATTCAGGACAGGGTTGGGCAGATACGCAGTATTTT,TRBD1,TRBV24-1,.,TRBJ2-3
CASSYTAHSYNSPLHF,TGTGCCAGCAGTTACACCGCCCACTCCTATAATTCACCCCTCCACTTT,.,TRBV6-5,.,TRBJ1-6
CASSWNANTGELFF,TGTGCCAGCAGCTGGAACGCGAACACCGGGGAGCTGTTTTTT,.,TRBV6-2/TRBV6-3,few,TRBJ2-2
CASGLAGGPSYEQYF,TGTGCCAGCGGCTTAGCGGGAGGACCCTCCTACGAGCAGTACTTC,TRBD2,TRBV28,.,TRBJ2-7
CASSQPRQEETQYF,TGCGCCAGCAGCCAACCAAGACAGGAAGAGACCCAGTACTTC,.,TRBV4-1,few,TRBJ2-5
CASSKVTGGYNEQFF,TGTGCCAGCAGCAAAGTAACGGGAGGGTACAATGAGCAGTTCTTC,.,TRBV21-1,.,TRBJ2-1
CATQLSGTDTQYF,TGTGCCACCCAACTCTCCGGCACAGATACGCAGTATTTT,.,TRBV12-3/TRBV12-4,.,TRBJ2-3
CAGSLGQGSYEQYF,TGTGCCGGCAGCTTGGGGCAGGGCTCCTACGAGCAGTACTTC,.,TRBV5-6,few,TRBJ2-7
CASSLTPSGSVGNEQFF,TGTGCCAGCAGCTTAACTCCTAGCGGGAGTGTCGGCAATGAGCAGTTCTTC,TRBD2,TRBV7-2,.,TRBJ2-1
CSARDLVGAGGACNEQFF,TGCAGTGCTAGAGATCTCGTAGGAGCGGGAGGGGCCTGCAATGAGCAGTTCTTC,TRBD2,TRBV20-1,.,TRBJ2-1
CASRLAGGDEQFF,TGTGCCAGCCGGCTAGCGGGAGGCGATGAGCAGTTCTTC,TRBD2,TRBV7-3,.,TRBJ2-1
CASSPPSGKVGFDEQFF,TGTGCCAGCAGTCCCCCTAGCGGGAAGGTTGGGTTCGATGAGCAGTTCTTC,TRBD2,TRBV12-3/TRBV12-4,.,TRBJ2-1
CSAWDRGTGYTF,TGCAGTGCCTGGGACAGGGGAACCGGCTACACCTTC,TRBD1,TRBV20-1,.,TRBJ1-2
CTSSRHPGLAGSKYQETQYF,TGTACCAGCAGCAGACACCCGGGACTAGCGGGGTCAAAGTACCAAGAGACCCAGTACTTC,TRBD2,TRBV4-2,.,TRBJ2-5
CASRETGQEQYF,TGTGCCAGCAGGGAGACAGGTCAGGAGCAGTACTTC,.,TRBV28,.,TRBJ2-4
CASSSTGFTGETQYF,TGTGCCAGCAGCTCGACCGGCTTTACAGGGGAGACCCAGTACTTC,.,TRBV7-3,.,TRBJ2-5
CAWSGDRGSTDTQYF,TGTGCCTGGAGTGGGGACAGGGGGTCCACAGATACGCAGTATTTT,TRBD1,TRBV30,few,TRBJ2-3
CASSPWGLEPTDTQYF,TGTGCCAGCAGCCCTTGGGGGCTAGAACCCACAGATACGCAGTATTTT,.,TRBV11-2,few,TRBJ2-3
CASSRQGGSYEQYF,TGTGCCAGCAGTCGACAGGGAGGGTCCTACGAGCAGTACTTC,.,TRBV6-5,few,TRBJ2-7
CASSLSGSSALYEQYF,TGTGCCAGCAGTTTGTCAGGGTCTTCCGCCCTCTACGAGCAGTACTTC,.,TRBV12-3/TRBV12-4,.,TRBJ2-7
CASRQGQAFF,TGTGCCAGCAGACAGGGACAAGCTTTCTTT,.,TRBV28,.,TRBJ1-1
CSARDDRGNSPLHF,TGCAGTGCTAGAGACGACAGGGGAAATTCACCCCTCCACTTT,TRBD1,TRBV20-1,.,TRBJ1-6
CASSLPVPPYEQYF,TGCGCCAGCAGCTTGCCCGTTCCGCCCTACGAGCAGTACTTC,.,TRBV5-1,.,TRBJ2-7
CASSPEWGASYEQFF,TGTGCCAGCAGTCCGGAGTGGGGGGCTTCGTATGAGCAGTTCTTC,.,TRBV27,.,TRBJ2-1
CASSQELAGGPNNEQFF,TGTGCCAGCAGCCAGGAGCTAGCGGGAGGGCCTAACAATGAGCAGTTCTTC,TRBD2,TRBV3-1,.,TRBJ2-1
CASSLELAGNYEQYF,TGTGCCAGCAGCTTAGAGCTAGCGGGGAACTACGAGCAGTACTTC,TRBD2,TRBV7-2,.,TRBJ2-7
CSGGVGNEQFF,TGCAGCGGGGGAGTGGGGAATGAGCAGTTCTTC,.,TRBV29-1,few,TRBJ2-1
CASVGGRWQPQHF,TGTGCCAGCGTTGGGGGGCGGTGGCAGCCCCAGCATTTT,.,TRBV28,.,TRBJ1-5
CSAKGGPNSPREQYF,TGCAGTGCTAAAGGCGGTCCGAACTCCCCCCGCGAGCAGTACTTC,.,TRBV20-1,few,TRBJ2-7
CASSPVAGANVLTF,TGTGCCAGCAGCCCGGTTGCTGGGGCCAACGTCCTGACTTTC,.,TRBV7-2,.,TRBJ2-6
CSVPGLAGGREQFF,TGCAGCGTTCCGGGACTAGCGGGAGGGAGAGAGCAGTTCTTC,TRBD2,TRBV29-1,.,TRBJ2-1
CSARDHASGTYEQYF,TGCAGTGCTAGAGATCACGCTAGCGGGACATACGAGCAGTACTTC,TRBD2,TRBV20-1,.,TRBJ2-7
CASSPPPGTNTEAFF,TGTGCCAGCAGCCCCCCCCCGGGGACGAACACTGAAGCTTTCTTT,.,TRBV9,.,TRBJ1-1
CASSHETDEFSGANVLTF,TGCGCCAGCAGCCATGAGACAGACGAATTCTCTGGGGCCAACGTCCTGACTTTC,.,TRBV4-3,.,TRBJ2-6